This is a list of T cell receptor beta chains from one sample in a study of blood T cell repertoires in COVID-19. Libraries were prepared by immunoSEQ multiplex PCR; TCRdb keeps only in-frame clonotypes and omits some of them. The sample records around 80,000 clones, over 70% being singletons. Sample: peripheral blood. The receptors were sampled from a man aged 45-60 years with active or convalescent COVID-19. Each CDR3 is given with its conserved first and last residue. The order of the fields is V gene, D gene, clone size, J gene, CDR3 length, CDR3 protein, CDR3 DNA. D genes are given only for firm matches. Size is omitted from some rows. Given values are once, few, many or a class for expanded clones.

TRBV7-2	-	once	TRBJ1-5	15	CASSGAGTSNQPQHF	TGTGCCAGCAGCGGGGCGGGGACGAGCAATCAGCCCCAGCATTTT
TRBV10-1	TRBD1	few	TRBJ1-5	19	CASSGGTGQGRFSNQPQHF	TGCGCCAGCAGTGGTGGGACGGGACAGGGTCGATTTAGCAATCAGCCCCAGCATTTT
TRBV6-4	-	-	TRBJ2-7	16	CASSDRSGTPPTKQYF	TGTGCCAGCAGTGACCGCTCCGGTACTCCTCCTACGAAGCAGTACTTC
TRBV15	TRBD1	few	TRBJ1-1	14	CAPYGTGQRTEAFF	TGTGCCCCTTACGGGACAGGGCAAAGGACTGAAGCTTTCTTT
TRBV7-3	-	-	TRBJ2-7	16	CASGGVRDSGGNEQYF	TGTGCCAGCGGAGGTGTTCGGGACTCAGGAGGCAACGAGCAGTACTTC
TRBV9	-	-	TRBJ2-1	15	CASSPPGSSYNEQFF	TGTGCCAGCAGCCCCCCGGGGAGCTCCTACAATGAGCAGTTCTTC
TRBV6-5	-	-	TRBJ2-7	14	CASGWDNLRGEQYF	TGTGCCAGCGGATGGGACAACTTAAGGGGCGAGCAGTACTTC
TRBV14	-	-	TRBJ2-2	15	CASSPGTPNTGELFF	TGTGCCAGCAGCCCCGGGACACCAAACACCGGGGAGCTGTTTTTT
TRBV5-6	TRBD1	-	TRBJ2-2	14	CASRRDRLTGELFF	TGTGCCAGCCGACGGGACAGACTCACCGGGGAGCTGTTTTTT
TRBV6-6	TRBD1	few	TRBJ2-3	12	CASSLQGDTQYF	TGTGCCAGCAGTTTACAGGGGGATACGCAGTATTTT
TRBV30	TRBD2	-	TRBJ2-5	13	CAWSIAGAETQYF	TGTGCCTGGAGCATAGCGGGGGCAGAGACCCAGTACTTC
TRBV6-5	-	-	TRBJ2-4	15	CASGPQTSRGNIQYF	TGTGCCAGCGGGCCACAGACTAGTCGGGGAAACATTCAGTACTTC
TRBV7-3	TRBD2	-	TRBJ2-3	15	CASSRGLGSTDTQYF	TGTGCCAGCAGTCGCGGACTAGGGAGCACAGATACGCAGTATTTT
TRBV28	TRBD1	few	TRBJ2-7	16	CASSPAGTGGSYEQYF	TGTGCCAGCAGCCCTGCCGGGACAGGAGGTAGCTACGAGCAGTACTTC
TRBV6-5	TRBD1	-	TRBJ1-2	14	CASSPQGGAGGYTF	TGTGCCAGCAGTCCTCAGGGGGGAGCTGGTGGCTACACCTTC
TRBV5-5	-	-	TRBJ1-6	16	CASSLGPTPGNSPLHF	TGTGCCAGCAGCTTGGGGCCGACCCCAGGGAACTCACCCCTCCACTTT
TRBV11-2	TRBD1	-	TRBJ2-5	16	CASSVGQGVDQETQYF	TGTGCCAGCAGCGTCGGACAGGGAGTCGATCAAGAGACCCAGTACTTC
TRBV6-5	TRBD1	-	TRBJ2-2	14	CASRRDRAAEELFF	TGTGCCAGCAGGAGGGACAGGGCAGCGGAGGAGCTGTTTTTT
TRBV7-9	TRBD1	-	TRBJ2-7	13	CASSLEDRAEQYF	TGTGCCAGCAGCTTAGAGGACAGGGCCGAGCAGTACTTC
TRBV6-5	-	-	TRBJ2-7	11	CASQRAGEQYF	TGTGCCAGCCAAAGGGCGGGGGAGCAGTACTTC
TRBV5-1	-	once	TRBJ2-3	15	CASSYGTPDLDTQYF	TGCGCCAGCAGCTACGGGACACCCGATCTTGATACGCAGTATTTT
TRBV6-4	-	-	TRBJ1-3	14	CAILMGGIGNTIYF	TGTGCCATTTTGATGGGAGGAATTGGAAACACCATATATTTT
TRBV19	-	-	TRBJ1-1	14	CASREAGWNTEAFF	TGTGCCAGTCGGGAGGCAGGGTGGAACACTGAAGCTTTCTTT
TRBV2	-	-	TRBJ1-5	15	CASSEEGGNNQPQHF	TGTGCCAGCAGTGAAGAAGGAGGTAACAATCAGCCCCAGCATTTT
TRBV3-1/TRBV3-2	-	-	TRBJ2-1	17	CASSHAGLQGPRNEQFF	TGTGCCAGCAGCCACGCTGGACTCCAAGGTCCGCGGAATGAGCAGTTCTTC